The T cell receptor beta chain under discussion was sequenced for a study of blood T cell repertoires in COVID-19. About the research overall: The United States, Italy and Spain supplied acute and convalescent COVID-19 samples.

Trimming left V 0 bases short and J 2 bases short, with 13 bases between. Germline CDR1 and CDR2: LGHNA and YSLEER. This CDR3 region has 16 residues. Here immunoSEQ multiplex PCR was the method, and the copy in TCRdb shows in-frame clones only, minus some. The table includes fewer than 50,000 clones, roughly 84% detected once. The V gene is TRBV4-3, the J gene TRBJ1-2, with D perhaps TRBD1 (5 bases). This clonotype was obtained from a human donor in a cohort sampled during active COVID-19. Sequencing used peripheral blood. The CDR3 region is CASSQDIRVGNYGYTF. The CDR3 DNA follows: TGCGCCAGCAGCCAAGATATCAGGGTAGGGAACTATGGCTACACCTTC.